This T cell receptor beta chain was identified in a study of blood T cell repertoires in COVID-19. The wider study: T cells, B-cell-depleted T cells, or PBMCs provided the cDNA or gDNA that served as material.

Per the original data handling: Amplification of reference gene primers was used by the study to estimate nucleated cell counts. TCRdb's table, derived via immunoSEQ multiplex PCR, lists solely in-frame clones and lacks some. The V and J calls and clone size come from that table; D and trimming were worked out from the DNA. The repertoire holds 250,000 to 300,000 clones, with 86% as singletons. Study members were between roughly 18 and 90 years old and lived in 20 to 30 US regions. Cohort 3 donors counted as recovered after two negative PCRs, clearance, or resolved symptoms. This clone was seen once. This TCR was sampled from a man between 18 and 35 years old who had recovered from COVID-19. The sequenced sample was PBMCs or T cells enriched from blood (not recorded which).

CDR3 DNA sequence: TGCGCCAGCAGCTCCCCGGGAGGCGATGAGCAGTTCTTC. Amino acids: CASSSPGGDEQFF. V is TRBV5-1 and J is TRBJ2-1; 7 bases agree with TRBD2. With V trimmed by 3 bases and J by 8 bases, 5 bases remained unmatched. CDR3 length: 13 residues. Germline V gene sequence: CDR1 SGHRS, CDR2 YFSETQ.